This record covers a single TCR beta chain. The antigen is undetermined. The record originates from a study of T cells after posttransplantation cyclophosphamide. Broader study findings: Recipient CMV seropositivity and CMV reactivation strongly tracked TRB clonality.

V shed 1 base, J shed 4 bases, and the junction held 7 bases outside the gene matches. The CDR3 length is 15 residues. Germline CDR1 reads SGHVS; CDR2 reads FQNEAQ. A marrow graft followed busulfan-fludarabine conditioning, with cyclophosphamide on days +3 and +4. Sequencing used immunoSEQ multiplex PCR; TCRdb keeps in-frame clones, though not all of them. The sample has some 45,000 clones; around 91% are singletons. This receptor was taken from a male patient between 60 and 69 years old who received an allogeneic stem cell transplant from a related donor and was CMV-positive. Part of the T cell pool may stem from the graft donor. The chain employs TRBV7-8 and TRBJ2-7, with 7 bases fitting TRBD1. The sequencing here drew on PBMCs, taken around 58 days after allogeneic stem cell transplant with posttransplant cyclophosphamide. For the CDR3, the DNA is TGTGCCAGCAGCTTAGTCGGGACAGCCTTATACGAGCAGTACTTC. Encoded protein: CASSLVGTALYEQYF.